A single sample is the source of the 8 T cell receptor beta chains below, sequenced in a study of cytomegalovirus exposure and HLA in healthy donors. Amplification used 60 Vbeta primers and 13 Jbeta primers. Clones were sequenced by immunoSEQ multiplex PCR, and TCRdb holds only the in-frame ones, with some missing. The sample has 200,000 to 250,000 clones; roughly 80% are singletons. The sample comprised PBMCs. These receptor sequences come from a young man in good health and CMV-seronegative.

The chain combines TRBV6-1 with TRBJ2-3; D is unresolved. The CDR3 sequence is 15 residues long. Germline CDR1 is MNHNS and CDR2 is SASEGT. Trimming removed 2 bases from V and 2 bases from J, with 11 bases in between. The CDR3 nucleotides are TGTGCCAGCAGTGAAAACTACCGATACACAGATACGCAGTATTTT. It translates to CASSENYRYTDTQYF.

The V call is TRBV25-1, the J call TRBJ2-1, with 8 bases aligning to TRBD2. The CDR3 is 18 amino acids. CDR1 MGHDK and CDR2 SYGVNS come from the germline V gene. J gave up 0 bases and V 1 base, and 8 bases lay outside the gene matches. For the CDR3, the DNA is TGTGCCAGCAGTGAATGGGGTAGCGGGGCCTTCTCCTACAATGAGCAGTTCTTC. It is translated as CASSEWGSGAFSYNEQFF.

J is TRBJ2-2 and V is TRBV7-2; the match to TRBD2 covers 10 bases. Germline CDR1 SGHTA, CDR2 FQGNSA. The CDR3 extends over 19 amino acids. The V segment lost 6 bases and the J segment 5 bases; nucleotides outside the gene matches: 18. The CDR3 DNA is TGTGCCAGCAGGGGGGGGGCTAGCGGGGGCCCTGTAGGGACCGGGGAGCTGTTTTTT. It translates to CASRGGASGGPVGTGELFF.

Remarks on this clone: At one end the junction does not follow the germline gene, possibly because of a read error. The chain links TRBV19 to TRBJ1-4, with a tentative D call TRBD1 (6 bases). CDR3 length: 11 amino acids. Germline V gene lookup returns CDR1 LNHDA and CDR2 SQIVND (reference sequence). CDR3 in amino acids: CASSNPGAPVF. The CDR3 DNA follows: TGTGCCAGTAGTAATCCAGGGGCGCCTGTTTTT. The complete variable domain, with remaining parts taken from reference TRBV19 and TRBJ1-4, reads DGGITQSPKYLFRKEGQNVTLSCEQNLNHDAMYWYRQDPGQGLRLIYYSQIVNDFQKGDIAEGYSVSREKKESFPLTVTSAQKNPTAFYLCASSNPGAPVFGSGTQLSVL.

V and J are TRBV28 and TRBJ2-5; D is possibly TRBD2 (6 bases). Trimming took 3 bases from V and 4 from J, leaving 12 bases between them. The CDR3 has 14 amino acids. The germline gives CDR1 MDHEN, CDR2 SYDVKM. The CDR3 region has the DNA TGTGCCAGCAGTTTGTGGAGGGGCGGAGAGACCCAGTACTTC. Translating gives CASSLWRGGETQYF.

In the case of this clone: At one end the junction does not follow the germline gene, possibly because of a read error. The V and J genes are TRBV7-9 and TRBJ2-5; D call uncertain. Germline V gene data show CDR1 as SEHNR and CDR2 as FQNEAQ (reference sequence). The CDR3 sequence is 11 residues long. In DNA, the CDR3 is TGTTCCAGCAGCCAGAAAGAGACCCAGTACTTC. Translated: CSSSQKETQYF.

This clone was seen only a few times. J is TRBJ1-2 and V is TRBV19; no firm D call. CDR1 and CDR2 (germline): LNHDA, SQIVND (reference sequence). The CDR3 loop spans 13 amino acids. V lost 3 bases, J lost 4 bases, and 9 bases lay in between. The CDR3 loop reads CASSMRGSYGYTF. Here the CDR3 DNA reads TGTGCCAGTAGTATGAGAGGAAGCTATGGCTACACCTTC. Looking up the rest from reference TRBV19 and TRBJ1-2 gives the full variable domain: DGGITQSPKYLFRKEGQNVTLSCEQNLNHDAMYWYRQDPGQGLRLIYYSQIVNDFQKGDIAEGYSVSREKKESFPLTVTSAQKNPTAFYLCASSMRGSYGYTFGSGTRLTVV.

This rearrangement joins TRBV5-1 to TRBJ2-7; unclear D gene. Germline-derived CDR1 and CDR2 are SGHRS and YFSETQ. This CDR3 is built from 11 residues. Trimming cost V 1 base and J 5 bases, with 4 bases left between them. CDR3 nucleotide sequence: TGCGCCAGCAGCTTGTTAAACGAGCAGTACTTC. It codes for CASSLLNEQYF.